This T cell receptor (beta chain) was identified during a study of shared clonotypes between healthy human individuals. Study-level information: The composition of the donors was a couple of women and a few men aged 18 to 49.

Study results and caveats: Among donors, the sharing of clonotypes was expected to be influenced by sequencing depth.

The donors were all Caucasian adults (living in Nashville, Tennessee). By share of the sample, this clone is medium-sized. No antigen is known for it. Sequence at one end of the junction differs from germline and may be a read error. Distinct nucleotide sequences in the sample also encode this CDR3. Bulk PBMC genomic DNA spanned ten immunoSEQ deep plates. Profiling relied on immunoSEQ multiplex PCR, and the TCRdb table lists in-frame clones only, not all of them. Here the sample spans about 520,000 clones, around four fifths being singletons. The CDR3 length is 15 residues. From germline, CDR1 is SSHAT and CDR2 FNYEAQ (reference sequence).

The gene calls are TRBV7-7 and TRBJ2-2; perhaps TRBD2 as D (5 bases). Specimen: PBMCs. This receptor was identified in a middle-aged woman in good health. Some clones in this sample may be carry-over from other donors' samples. This CDR3 reads CASSPQDSNTGELFF. DNA for the CDR3: TGTGCTAGCAGCCCCCAGGACTCGAACACCGGGGAGCTGTTTTTT.